The 18 T cell receptor beta chains listed next were all sequenced from one sample in a study of T-cell reconstitution after alpha-beta-depleted transplantation in children. Unique molecular identifiers were used to barcode this TCRbeta library. TCRdb fed the PCR reads into MiXCR, producing one record per CDR3 protein. Of fewer than 550,000 distinct CDR3 sequences listed, roughly an eighth are singletons. Sequenced here: PBMCs, mostly from graft donor cells, sampled 180 days after TCRalphabeta/CD19-depleted stem cell transplant. Receptors were obtained from a female patient aged 2 to 10 who had a stem cell transplant for aplastic anemia, so the T cells may come from the graft donor.

The chain uses TRBV7-9 and TRBJ2-5; 9 bases line up with TRBD1. With 3 bases clipped from V and 3 bases from J, the junction kept 5 bases outside the gene matches. CDR1 and CDR2 (germline): SEHNR, FQNEAQ (reference sequence). The CDR3 spans 15 residues. DNA for the CDR3: TGTGCCAGCAGCTTGACTTGGACAGGGGAAGAGACCCAGTACTTC. It specifies CASSLTWTGEETQYF.

This clonotype was seen only a few times. The rearrangement joins TRBV6-2 or TRBV6-3 to TRBJ2-7, with 7 nucleotides matching TRBD1. This CDR3 is 16 amino acids long. The V gene end was trimmed by 2 bases and the J gene end by 5 bases; junction bases not matched to a gene: 12. Germline values: CDR1 MNHEY, CDR2 SVGEGT. Here the CDR3 DNA reads TGTGCCAGCAGTTACCCTCCTGACAGGGTGGTCCACGAGCAGTACTTC. It specifies CASSYPPDRVVHEQYF.

This clonotype was picked up a small number of times. The chain couples TRBV5-1 to TRBJ1-2, with TRBD1 identical over 9 bases. Trimming removed 5 bases from V and 11 bases from J; junction bases left unmatched: 4. Germline CDR1 and CDR2: SGHRS and YFSETQ. The CDR3 extends over 11 amino acids. This CDR3 is CASRDRGLYTF. The CDR3 coding sequence is TGCGCCAGCAGGGACAGGGGACTTTACACCTTC.

This chain joins TRBV5-5 and TRBJ1-1; 10 bases map to TRBD1. The CDR3 length is 18 residues. Trimming at V came to 0 bases and at J to 4 bases, leaving 12 bases not matched to a gene. Germline V gene data show CDR1 as SGHKS and CDR2 as YYEKEE (reference sequence). CDR3 nucleotides: TGTGCCAGCAGCTTGGGGTACGGATATCGGACAGGGGGCACTGAAGCTTTCTTT. Protein sequence: CASSLGYGYRTGGTEAFF.

This chain uses TRBV20-1 with TRBJ2-7; D may be TRBD2 (5 bases). V lost 1 base, J lost 6 bases, and 13 bases lay in between. The length of the CDR3 is 13 residues. Germline CDR1 reads DFQATT; CDR2 reads SNEGSKA (reference sequence). The CDR3 loop reads CSARAPNRGEQYV. The DNA for the CDR3 is TGCAGTGCTAGAGCCCCGAATCGGGGCGAGCAGTACGTC.

This clonotype was seen a few times. The genes are TRBV20-1 and TRBJ1-2, with D possibly being TRBD1 (6 bases). Germline V gene sequence: CDR1 DFQATT, CDR2 SNEGSKA (reference sequence). This CDR3 has 15 residues. V lost 0 bases and J 6 bases, leaving 17 bases between the germline ends. CDR3 sequence reads: CSARDRQGLLDGYTF. Here the CDR3 DNA reads TGCAGTGCTAGAGATCGGCAGGGGCTGCTTGATGGCTACACCTTC.

The rearrangement uses TRBV7-6 and TRBJ1-3; unclear D gene. The germline CDR1 and CDR2 sequences are SGHVS and FNYEAQ. Trimming removed 1 base at V and 4 bases at J, with 14 bases between. The CDR3 has 16 residues. The CDR3, as DNA: TGTGCCAGCAGCTTAGGGACGGAACCTCTCGGAAACACCATATATTTT. Translation: CASSLGTEPLGNTIYF.

The rearrangement links TRBV4-2 to TRBJ2-2; 9 bases line up with TRBD2. The CDR3 sequence is 16 residues long. CDR1 and CDR2 (germline): LGHNA, YNFKEQ. The V and J ends lost 1 base and 7 bases, in that order; junction bases with no gene match: 7. CDR3 in amino acids: CASSQGSGSANGELFF. In nucleotides, the CDR3 is TGTGCCAGCAGCCAAGGTAGCGGGAGCGCAAACGGGGAGCTGTTTTTT.

CDR3 loop: CASSLASIAGGFAYSYEQYF. As DNA, the CDR3 is TGTGCCAGCAGCTTAGCTTCGATAGCGGGAGGATTCGCTTATTCCTACGAGCAGTACTTC. The chain couples TRBV7-8 to TRBJ2-7; TRBD2 agrees at 10 bases. Germline lookup yields CDR1 SGHVS and CDR2 FQNEAQ. V dropped 0 bases and J dropped 1; count of bases not matched to a gene: 15. The CDR3 runs to 20 residues.

This clonotype was found a few times. This sequence joins TRBV12-3 or TRBV12-4 and TRBJ2-1, with D perhaps TRBD1 (5 bases). V dropped 7 bases and J dropped 6 bases, with 16 bases sitting between them. The CDR3 covers 14 residues. CDR3 nucleotides: TGTGCCAGCAACCCTAGGGGCTCGCCCAATGAGCAGTTCTTC. Translation gives CASNPRGSPNEQFF.

The chain recombines TRBV27 with TRBJ1-5, with D perhaps matching TRBD1 (5 bases). Germline V CDR1 and CDR2: MNHEY, SMNVEV (reference sequence). The CDR3 length is 15 residues. Trimming took off 1 base at V and 4 bases at J, with 11 bases between the two ends. The CDR3 loop is CASSLWGSLNQPQHF. As DNA, the CDR3 is TGTGCCAGCAGTTTATGGGGGTCCCTAAATCAGCCCCAGCATTTT.

This clonotype was seen a handful of times. In nucleotides, the CDR3 is TGTGCCAGCAGTTCTGAACGATGGACAGGGGCAGATACGCAGTATTTT. It yields the protein CASSSERWTGADTQYF. This chain joins TRBV27 and TRBJ2-3; 9 nucleotides agree with TRBD1. The CDR3 consists of 16 residues. Germline V gene lookup returns CDR1 MNHEY and CDR2 SMNVEV (reference sequence). J was trimmed by 4 bases and V by 4 bases; bases with no gene match: 9.

The rearrangement joins TRBV28 to TRBJ2-7, with 13 bases that match TRBD2. V lost 6 bases, J lost 0 bases, and 8 bases stayed unmatched. Germline V gives CDR1 MDHEN, CDR2 SYDVKM. The CDR3 totals 17 residues. The CDR3 sequence is CASSLGTSGAVSYEQYF. The CDR3 DNA reads as TGTGCCAGCAGCCTAGGGACTAGCGGGGCCGTCTCCTACGAGCAGTACTTC.

This clonotype was seen ten or more times. The chain recombines TRBV6-1 with TRBJ2-1, with 7 bases fitting TRBD2. This CDR3 contains 16 residues. Germline assignment: CDR1 MNHNS and CDR2 SASEGT. V shed 6 bases and J 5 bases; nucleotides not matched to a gene: 13. The CDR3 here is CASREGAGATDNEQFF. CDR3 bases: TGTGCCAGCAGGGAGGGCGCGGGAGCCACCGACAATGAGCAGTTCTTC.

There are a few counts of this clonotype. The CDR3 sequence: CSARIRSNTEAFF. CDR3 sequence (DNA): TGCAGTGCTAGAATACGGTCGAACACTGAAGCTTTCTTT. The rearrangement uses TRBV20-1 and TRBJ1-1; no firm D call. The CDR3 loop spans 13 amino acids. The V and J ends lost 2 bases and 1 base respectively, with 8 bases between them. The germline CDR1 and CDR2 sequences are DFQATT and SNEGSKA (reference sequence).

This clonotype was counted ten times or more. The V and J genes are TRBV9 and TRBJ1-5; D uncertain. CDR1 and CDR2 (germline): SGDLS, YYNGEE. V gave up 0 bases and J gave up 1 base, with 2 bases separating them. The CDR3 loop spans 13 amino acids. Here the CDR3 reads CASSVGSNQPQHF. In nucleotides, the CDR3 is TGTGCCAGCAGCGTAGGGAGCAATCAGCCCCAGCATTTT.

This clonotype was counted only a few times. This rearrangement joins TRBV28 to TRBJ2-7; perhaps TRBD1 as D (5 bases). The CDR3 totals 15 residues. Germline-derived CDR1 and CDR2 are MDHEN and SYDVKM. V dropped 6 bases and J dropped 3 bases, with 18 bases sitting between them. In DNA, the CDR3 is TGTGCCAGCAGCCCTACAGGTTGGGGAATCTACGAGCAGTACGTC. Translating it yields CASSPTGWGIYEQYV.

The chain is built from TRBV29-1 and TRBJ2-7, with D hard to call. CDR3 size: 15 residues. Trimming took off 4 bases at V and 2 bases at J, with 18 bases between the two ends. CDR1 and CDR2 from the germline V gene are SQVTM and ANQGSEA. The CDR3 spells CSVVFRLGNPYEQYF. The CDR3 nucleotides are TGCAGCGTTGTGTTCCGATTGGGAAATCCCTACGAGCAGTACTTC.